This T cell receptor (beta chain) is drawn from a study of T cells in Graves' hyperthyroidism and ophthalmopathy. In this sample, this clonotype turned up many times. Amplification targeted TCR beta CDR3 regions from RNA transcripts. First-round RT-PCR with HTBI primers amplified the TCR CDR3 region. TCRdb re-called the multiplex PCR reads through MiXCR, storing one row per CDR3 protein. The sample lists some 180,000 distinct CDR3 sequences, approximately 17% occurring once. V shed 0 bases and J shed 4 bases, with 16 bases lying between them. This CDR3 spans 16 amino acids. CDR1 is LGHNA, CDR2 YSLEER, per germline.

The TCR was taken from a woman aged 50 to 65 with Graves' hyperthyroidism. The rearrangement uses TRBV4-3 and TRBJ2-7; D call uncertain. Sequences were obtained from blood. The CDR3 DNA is TGCGCCAGCAGCCAAGATGCAGCAGGCCGCACTTACGAGCAGTACTTC. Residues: CASSQDAAGRTYEQYF.